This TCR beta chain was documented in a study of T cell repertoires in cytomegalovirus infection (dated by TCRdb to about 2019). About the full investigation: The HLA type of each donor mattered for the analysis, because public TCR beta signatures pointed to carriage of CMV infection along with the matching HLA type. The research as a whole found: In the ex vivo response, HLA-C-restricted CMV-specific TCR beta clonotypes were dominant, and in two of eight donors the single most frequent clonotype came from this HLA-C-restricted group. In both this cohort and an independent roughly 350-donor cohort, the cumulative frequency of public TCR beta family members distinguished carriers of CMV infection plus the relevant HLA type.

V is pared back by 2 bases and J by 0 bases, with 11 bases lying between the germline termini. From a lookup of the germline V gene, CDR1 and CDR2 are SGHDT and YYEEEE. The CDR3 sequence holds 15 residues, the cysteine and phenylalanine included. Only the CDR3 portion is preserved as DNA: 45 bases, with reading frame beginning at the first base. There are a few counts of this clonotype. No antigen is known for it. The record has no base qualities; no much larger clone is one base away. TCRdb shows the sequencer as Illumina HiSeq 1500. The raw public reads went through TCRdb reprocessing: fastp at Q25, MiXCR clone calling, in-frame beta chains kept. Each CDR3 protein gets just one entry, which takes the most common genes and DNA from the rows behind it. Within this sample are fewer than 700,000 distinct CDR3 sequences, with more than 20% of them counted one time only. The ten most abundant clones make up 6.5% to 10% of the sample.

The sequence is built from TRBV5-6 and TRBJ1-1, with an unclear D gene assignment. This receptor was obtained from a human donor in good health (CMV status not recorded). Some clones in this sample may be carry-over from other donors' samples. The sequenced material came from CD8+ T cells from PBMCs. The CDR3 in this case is CASSFGRPMNTEAFF. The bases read TGTGCCAGCAGCTTCGGGAGGCCTATGAACACTGAAGCTTTCTTT.